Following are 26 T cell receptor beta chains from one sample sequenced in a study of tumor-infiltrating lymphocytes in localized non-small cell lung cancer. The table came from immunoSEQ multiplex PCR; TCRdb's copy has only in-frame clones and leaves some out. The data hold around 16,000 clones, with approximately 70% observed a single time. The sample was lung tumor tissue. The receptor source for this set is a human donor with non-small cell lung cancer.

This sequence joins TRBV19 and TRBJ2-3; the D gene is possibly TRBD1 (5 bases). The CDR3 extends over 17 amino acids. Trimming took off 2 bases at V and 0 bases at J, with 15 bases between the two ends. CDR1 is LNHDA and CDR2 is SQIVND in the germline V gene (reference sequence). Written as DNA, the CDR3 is TGTGCCAGTAGTATACCTCGACAGCCTAATAGCACAGATACGCAGTATTTT. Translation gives CASSIPRQPNSTDTQYF.

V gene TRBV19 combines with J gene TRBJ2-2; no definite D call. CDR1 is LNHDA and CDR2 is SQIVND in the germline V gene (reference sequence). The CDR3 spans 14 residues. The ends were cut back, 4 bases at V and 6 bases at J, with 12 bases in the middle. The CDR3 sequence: CASSKRPGAGELFF. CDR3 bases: TGTGCCAGTAGTAAAAGGCCTGGGGCCGGGGAGCTGTTTTTT.

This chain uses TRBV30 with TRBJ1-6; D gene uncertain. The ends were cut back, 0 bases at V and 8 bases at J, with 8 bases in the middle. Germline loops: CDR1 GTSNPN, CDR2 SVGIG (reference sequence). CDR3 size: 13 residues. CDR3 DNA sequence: TGTGCCTGGAGTGTAGTTAAGGATTCACCCCTCCACTTT. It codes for CAWSVVKDSPLHF.

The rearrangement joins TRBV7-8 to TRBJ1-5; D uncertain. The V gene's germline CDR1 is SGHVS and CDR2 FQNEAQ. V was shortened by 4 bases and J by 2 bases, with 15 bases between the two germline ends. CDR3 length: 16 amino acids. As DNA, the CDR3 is TGTGCCAGCAGCTCGGGGAAAGCTACGGGCAATCAGCCCCAGCATTTT. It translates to CASSSGKATGNQPQHF.

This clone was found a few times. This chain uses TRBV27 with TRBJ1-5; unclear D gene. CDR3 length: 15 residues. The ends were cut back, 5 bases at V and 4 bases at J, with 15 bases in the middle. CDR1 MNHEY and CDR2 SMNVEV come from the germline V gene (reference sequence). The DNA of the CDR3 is TGTGCCAGCAGTCGGGATGGTGACGGTAATCAGCCCCAGCATTTT. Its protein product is CASSRDGDGNQPQHF.

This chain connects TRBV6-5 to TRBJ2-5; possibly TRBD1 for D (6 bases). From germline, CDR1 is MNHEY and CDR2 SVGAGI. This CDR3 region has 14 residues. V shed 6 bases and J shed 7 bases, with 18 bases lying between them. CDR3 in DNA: TGTGCCAGCAGCCCGGACAGCCGCCGGGGGACCCAGTACTTC. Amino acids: CASSPDSRRGTQYF.

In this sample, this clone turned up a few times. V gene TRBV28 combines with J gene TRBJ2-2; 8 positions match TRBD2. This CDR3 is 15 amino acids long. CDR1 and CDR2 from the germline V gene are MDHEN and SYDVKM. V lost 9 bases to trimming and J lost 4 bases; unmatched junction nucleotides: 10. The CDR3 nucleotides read TGTGCCAGTCTAGGGGCGGGGGGTAGCACCGGGGAGCTGTTTTTT. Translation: CASLGAGGSTGELFF. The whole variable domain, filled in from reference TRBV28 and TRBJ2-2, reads DVKVTQSSRYLVKRTGEKVFLECVQDMDHENMFWYRQDPGLGLRLIYFSYDVKMKEKGDIPEGYSVSREKKERFSLILESASTNQTSMYLCASLGAGGSTGELFFGEGSRLTVL.

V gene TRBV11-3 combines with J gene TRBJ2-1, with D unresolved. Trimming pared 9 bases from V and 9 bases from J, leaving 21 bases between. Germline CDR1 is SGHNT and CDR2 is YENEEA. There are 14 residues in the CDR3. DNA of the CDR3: TGTGCCAGTTCTACCCCCGGCGGCCGCGGTGAGCAGTTCTTC. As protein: CASSTPGGRGEQFF.

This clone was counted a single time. As DNA, the CDR3 is TGTGCCAGCAGTTGGGGACTAGCGGGAGGGCCAAGTTCTAGCACAGATACGCAGTATTTT. This codes for CASSWGLAGGPSSSTDTQYF. The chain carries TRBV28 and TRBJ2-3; 16 bases fit TRBD2. From germline, CDR1 is MDHEN and CDR2 SYDVKM. The CDR3 spans 20 residues. The trim removed 4 bases at V and 0 bases at J, leaving 10 bases unmatched.

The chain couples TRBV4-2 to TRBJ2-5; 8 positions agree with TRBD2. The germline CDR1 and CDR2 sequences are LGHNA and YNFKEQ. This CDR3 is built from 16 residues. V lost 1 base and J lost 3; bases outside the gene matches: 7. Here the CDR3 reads CASSQAGGGPEETQYF. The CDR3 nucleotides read TGTGCCAGCAGCCAAGCGGGAGGGGGTCCGGAAGAGACCCAGTACTTC.

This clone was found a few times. For the CDR3, the DNA is TGCGCCAGCAGTGAGAGGACAGGGGCAGATACGCAGTATTTT. Translating it yields CASSERTGADTQYF. The V and J genes are TRBV10-1 and TRBJ2-3; 9 bases fit TRBD1. The CDR3 is 14 residues long. CDR1 is WNHNN and CDR2 is SYGVQD in the germline V gene (reference sequence). V trimming: 2 bases; J trimming: 4 bases; junction bases outside the gene matches: 1.

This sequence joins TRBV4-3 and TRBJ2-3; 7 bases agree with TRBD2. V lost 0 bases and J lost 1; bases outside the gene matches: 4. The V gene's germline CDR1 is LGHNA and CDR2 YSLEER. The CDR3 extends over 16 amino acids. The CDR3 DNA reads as TGCGCCAGCAGCCAAGATGTAACTAGCGGCACAGATACGCAGTATTTT. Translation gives CASSQDVTSGTDTQYF.

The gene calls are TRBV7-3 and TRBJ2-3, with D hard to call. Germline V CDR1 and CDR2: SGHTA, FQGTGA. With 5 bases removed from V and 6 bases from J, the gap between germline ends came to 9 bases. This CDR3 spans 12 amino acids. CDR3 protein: CASSPTPDTQYF. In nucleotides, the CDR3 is TGTGCCAGCAGCCCTACTCCCGATACGCAGTATTTT.

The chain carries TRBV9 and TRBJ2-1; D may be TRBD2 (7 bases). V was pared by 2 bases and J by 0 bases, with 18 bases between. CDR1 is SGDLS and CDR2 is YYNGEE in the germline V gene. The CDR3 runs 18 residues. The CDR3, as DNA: TGTGCCAGCAGCGTCGGTGCGGGGGCTACCTCCTCCTACAATGAGCAGTTCTTC. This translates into CASSVGAGATSSYNEQFF.

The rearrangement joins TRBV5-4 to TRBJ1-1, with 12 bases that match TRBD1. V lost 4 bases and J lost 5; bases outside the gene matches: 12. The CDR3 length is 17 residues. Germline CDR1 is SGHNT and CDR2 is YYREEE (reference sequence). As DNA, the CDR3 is TGTGCCAGCAGCCCCGGGACAGGGGGCTTAATGAGGACTGAAGCTTTCTTT. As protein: CASSPGTGGLMRTEAFF.

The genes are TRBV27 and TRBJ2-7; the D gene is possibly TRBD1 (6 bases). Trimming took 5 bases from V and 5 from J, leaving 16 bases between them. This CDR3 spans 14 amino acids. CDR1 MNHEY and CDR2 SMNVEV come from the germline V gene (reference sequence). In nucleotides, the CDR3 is TGTGCCAGCAGTCGAAGACAGGAGAGTAACGAGCAGTACTTC. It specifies CASSRRQESNEQYF.

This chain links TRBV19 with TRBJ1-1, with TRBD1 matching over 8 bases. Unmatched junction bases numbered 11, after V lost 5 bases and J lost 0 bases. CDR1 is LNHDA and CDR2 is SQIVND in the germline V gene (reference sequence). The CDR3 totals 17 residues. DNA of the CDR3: TGTGCCAGTAGTCTAACTCACAGGGGGTACTTGAACACTGAAGCTTTCTTT. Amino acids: CASSLTHRGYLNTEAFF.

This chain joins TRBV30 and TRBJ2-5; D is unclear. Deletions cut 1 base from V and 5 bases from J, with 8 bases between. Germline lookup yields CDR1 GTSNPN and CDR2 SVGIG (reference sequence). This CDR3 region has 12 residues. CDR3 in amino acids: CAWSEWSETQYF. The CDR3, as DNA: TGTGCCTGGAGTGAATGGAGCGAGACCCAGTACTTC.

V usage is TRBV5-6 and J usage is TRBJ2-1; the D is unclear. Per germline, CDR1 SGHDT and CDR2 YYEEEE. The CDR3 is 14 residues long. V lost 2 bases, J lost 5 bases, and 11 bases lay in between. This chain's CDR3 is CASSFTGPNNEQFF. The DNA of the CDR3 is TGTGCCAGCAGCTTTACCGGGCCGAACAATGAGCAGTTCTTC.

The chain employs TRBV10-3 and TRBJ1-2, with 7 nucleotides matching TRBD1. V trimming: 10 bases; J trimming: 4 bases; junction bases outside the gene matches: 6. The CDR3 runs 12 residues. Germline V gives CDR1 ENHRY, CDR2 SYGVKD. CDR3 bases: TGTGCCAGCCCGGGACAGACCTATGGCTACACCTTC. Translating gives CASPGQTYGYTF.

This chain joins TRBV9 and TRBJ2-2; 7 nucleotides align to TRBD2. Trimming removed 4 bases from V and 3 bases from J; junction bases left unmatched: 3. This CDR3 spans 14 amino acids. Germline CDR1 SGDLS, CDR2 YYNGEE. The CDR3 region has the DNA TGTGCCAGCAGCTGGGGGGGAGACACCGGGGAGCTGTTTTTT. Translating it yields CASSWGGDTGELFF.

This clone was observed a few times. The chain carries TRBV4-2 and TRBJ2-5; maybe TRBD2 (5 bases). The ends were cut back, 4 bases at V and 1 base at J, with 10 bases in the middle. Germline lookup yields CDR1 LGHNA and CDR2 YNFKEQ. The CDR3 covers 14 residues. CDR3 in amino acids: CASSPEGTQETQYF. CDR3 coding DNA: TGTGCCAGCAGCCCAGAGGGCACCCAAGAGACCCAGTACTTC.

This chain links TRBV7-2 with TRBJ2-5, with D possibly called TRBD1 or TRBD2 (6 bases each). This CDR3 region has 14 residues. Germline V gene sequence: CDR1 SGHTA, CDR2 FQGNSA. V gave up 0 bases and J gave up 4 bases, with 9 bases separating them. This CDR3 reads CASSLAGGGETQYF. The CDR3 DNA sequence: TGTGCCAGCAGCTTAGCCGGGGGCGGAGAGACCCAGTACTTC.

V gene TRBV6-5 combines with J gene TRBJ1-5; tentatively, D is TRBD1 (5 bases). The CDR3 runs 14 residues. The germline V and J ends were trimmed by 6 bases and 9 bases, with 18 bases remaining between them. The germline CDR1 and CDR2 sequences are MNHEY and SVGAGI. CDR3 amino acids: CASSSSGSGGPQHF. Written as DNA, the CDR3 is TGTGCCAGCAGCTCCAGTGGTTCCGGGGGGCCCCAGCATTTT.

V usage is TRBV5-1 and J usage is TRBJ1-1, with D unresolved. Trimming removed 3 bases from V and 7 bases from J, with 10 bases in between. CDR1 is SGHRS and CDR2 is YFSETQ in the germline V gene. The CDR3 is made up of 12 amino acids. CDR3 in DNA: TGCGCCAGCAGCTCTCTACTAAATGAAGCTTTCTTT. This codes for CASSSLLNEAFF.

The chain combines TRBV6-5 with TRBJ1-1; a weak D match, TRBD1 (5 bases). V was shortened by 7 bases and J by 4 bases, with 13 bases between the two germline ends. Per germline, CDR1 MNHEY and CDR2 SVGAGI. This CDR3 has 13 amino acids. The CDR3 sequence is CASTILGGTEAFF. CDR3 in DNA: TGTGCCAGCACCATCCTCGGGGGCACTGAAGCTTTCTTT.